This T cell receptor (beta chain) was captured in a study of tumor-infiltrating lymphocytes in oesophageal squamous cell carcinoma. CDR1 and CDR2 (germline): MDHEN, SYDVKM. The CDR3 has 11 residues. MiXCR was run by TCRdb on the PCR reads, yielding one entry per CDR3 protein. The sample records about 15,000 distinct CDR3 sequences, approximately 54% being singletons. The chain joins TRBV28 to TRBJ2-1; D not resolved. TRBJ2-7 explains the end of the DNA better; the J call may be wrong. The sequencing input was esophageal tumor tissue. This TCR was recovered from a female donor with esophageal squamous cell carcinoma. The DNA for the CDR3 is TGTGCCAGCAGTCCACACTACGAGCAGTACTTC. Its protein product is CASSPHYEQYF.